This TCR beta chain is drawn from a study of molecular identifiers for immune sequencing clone quantification. Remarks on this clonotype: This sequence may be a read error, since a much larger clone differs from it by one base.

MiXCR was run by TCRdb on the PCR reads, yielding one entry per CDR3 protein. The table shows some 580,000 distinct CDR3 sequences, with around 25% occurring only once. Germline loops: CDR1 MNHEY, CDR2 SVGAGI. The V end was cut by 2 bases, the J end by 4 bases, with 12 bases between. The CDR3 is 15 residues long. Input material: naive CD8+ T cells from blood, with Jurkat cell RNA spiked in. The subset: FACS-sorted CD8+CD4-CCR7+CD45RA+ naive T cells. The receptor was derived from a human donor in good health. Some libraries in this study had Jurkat cell RNA spiked in. The rearrangement joins TRBV6-5 to TRBJ2-1; D is uncertain. DNA for the CDR3: TGTGCCAGCAGTTACGGAGAAAACAGTTACAATGAGCAGTTCTTC. Translated, it gives CASSYGENSYNEQFF.